These T cell receptor beta chains were read from a single sample in a study of identical twins. TCRdb passed the 5' RACE reads through MiXCR, listing each CDR3 protein once. The sample shows 750,000 to 950,000 distinct CDR3 sequences, around an eighth of them seen only once. The same specimen was also included in a second study, on yellow fever vaccine responses in identical twins.

The specimen was PBMCs. These receptors came from a woman between 18 and 29 years old in good health. The CDR3 runs from the conserved cysteine through the conserved F or W. Each record gives: V gene, clone size, D gene, CDR3 length, J gene, CDR3 protein, CDR3 DNA. A D gene is named only where the DNA matches it firmly. Clone size is given for some rows only: seen once, a few or many times, or a class if the clone is expanded.

v_gene: TRBV27; abundance: few; d_gene: NA; len: 15; j_gene: TRBJ2-3; CDR3aa: CASTPRWDSTDTQYF; CDR3nt: TGTGCCAGCACCCCCCGGTGGGACAGCACAGATACGCAGTATTTT
v_gene: TRBV7-6; abundance: NA; d_gene: NA; len: 14; j_gene: TRBJ2-5; CDR3aa: CASSLLGHGETQYF; CDR3nt: TGTGCCAGCAGCTTATTAGGTCATGGGGAGACCCAGTACTTC
v_gene: TRBV20-1; abundance: few; d_gene: TRBD1; len: 14; j_gene: TRBJ2-3; CDR3aa: CSATPGQGTDTQYF; CDR3nt: TGCAGTGCTACACCGGGACAGGGAACAGATACGCAGTATTTT
v_gene: TRBV5-1; abundance: many; d_gene: NA; len: 15; j_gene: TRBJ2-3; CDR3aa: CASSYRGGSTDTQYF; CDR3nt: TGCGCCAGCAGCTACCGTGGTGGGAGCACAGATACGCAGTATTTT
v_gene: TRBV5-1; abundance: few; d_gene: TRBD1; len: 13; j_gene: TRBJ2-5; CDR3aa: CASSLQGAETQYF; CDR3nt: TGCGCCAGCAGCTTGCAGGGGGCGGAGACCCAGTACTTC
v_gene: TRBV24-1; abundance: NA; d_gene: NA; len: 15; j_gene: TRBJ2-2; CDR3aa: CATSDWTANTGELFF; CDR3nt: TGTGCCACCAGCGACTGGACGGCGAACACCGGGGAGCTGTTTTTT
v_gene: TRBV27; abundance: many; d_gene: TRBD1; len: 14; j_gene: TRBJ1-6; CDR3aa: CASSPDRASSPLHF; CDR3nt: TGTGCCAGCAGTCCGGACAGGGCCTCATCACCCCTCCACTTT
v_gene: TRBV20-1; abundance: NA; d_gene: TRBD2; len: 15; j_gene: TRBJ2-3; CDR3aa: CSARELAGVTDTQYF; CDR3nt: TGCAGTGCTAGAGAGCTAGCGGGAGTCACAGATACGCAGTATTTT
v_gene: TRBV28; abundance: NA; d_gene: TRBD1; len: 14; j_gene: TRBJ1-5; CDR3aa: CASSKQGYNQPQHF; CDR3nt: TGTGCCAGCAGTAAACAGGGGTACAATCAGCCCCAGCATTTT
v_gene: TRBV12-3/TRBV12-4; abundance: NA; d_gene: TRBD1; len: 15; j_gene: TRBJ1-4; CDR3aa: CASSQRTGRNEKLFF; CDR3nt: TGTGCCAGCAGTCAGAGGACAGGGAGGAATGAAAAACTGTTTTTT
v_gene: TRBV5-1; abundance: few; d_gene: NA; len: 17; j_gene: TRBJ2-2; CDR3aa: CASSPPAATGGHGELFF; CDR3nt: TGCGCCAGCAGCCCCCCTGCCGCGACAGGTGGACACGGGGAGCTGTTTTTT
v_gene: TRBV7-9; abundance: few; d_gene: NA; len: 15; j_gene: TRBJ2-1; CDR3aa: CASSFSDGFSNEQFF; CDR3nt: TGTGCCAGCAGCTTTTCGGACGGCTTTTCCAATGAGCAGTTCTTC
v_gene: TRBV28; abundance: few; d_gene: TRBD2; len: 16; j_gene: TRBJ2-5; CDR3aa: CASSLASGGAPETQYF; CDR3nt: TGTGCCAGCAGTTTGGCTAGCGGGGGGGCCCCAGAGACCCAGTACTTC
v_gene: TRBV12-3/TRBV12-4; abundance: few; d_gene: NA; len: 15; j_gene: TRBJ2-5; CDR3aa: CASSLPAGGKETQYF; CDR3nt: TGTGCCAGCAGTTTGCCGGCAGGGGGGAAAGAGACCCAGTACTTC
v_gene: TRBV4-2; abundance: NA; d_gene: TRBD2; len: 18; j_gene: TRBJ2-5; CDR3aa: CASSQEGLAGGYQETQYF; CDR3nt: TGTGCCAGCAGCCAAGAGGGACTAGCGGGAGGTTACCAAGAGACCCAGTACTTC
v_gene: TRBV20-1; abundance: NA; d_gene: TRBD1; len: 17; j_gene: TRBJ2-5; CDR3aa: CSASLPDRGRGGETQYF; CDR3nt: TGCAGTGCTAGTCTTCCGGACAGGGGAAGAGGGGGAGAGACCCAGTACTTC
v_gene: TRBV18; abundance: few; d_gene: TRBD1; len: 14; j_gene: TRBJ1-1; CDR3aa: CASLRGQGNTEAFF; CDR3nt: TGTGCCAGCCTCAGGGGGCAGGGGAACACTGAAGCTTTCTTT
v_gene: TRBV18; abundance: few; d_gene: NA; len: 15; j_gene: TRBJ1-1; CDR3aa: CASSPAATLNTEAFF; CDR3nt: TGTGCCAGCTCACCGGCGGCGACCCTGAACACTGAAGCTTTCTTT
v_gene: TRBV19; abundance: NA; d_gene: NA; len: 16; j_gene: TRBJ2-1; CDR3aa: CASSILSRPPSNEQFF; CDR3nt: TGTGCCAGTAGTATCCTTTCCCGGCCCCCGTCCAATGAGCAGTTCTTC
v_gene: TRBV20-1; abundance: NA; d_gene: NA; len: 12; j_gene: TRBJ2-1; CDR3aa: CSARGGSNEQFF; CDR3nt: TGCAGTGCTAGAGGGGGGTCCAATGAGCAGTTCTTC
v_gene: TRBV3-1; abundance: few; d_gene: NA; len: 17; j_gene: TRBJ2-3; CDR3aa: CASSLGGGPPSTDTQYF; CDR3nt: TGTGCCAGCAGCTTAGGGGGAGGTCCGCCTAGCACAGATACGCAGTATTTT
v_gene: TRBV6-5; abundance: few; d_gene: TRBD2; len: 15; j_gene: TRBJ2-4; CDR3aa: CASSSLTSGKNIQYF; CDR3nt: TGTGCCAGCAGTTCTTTGACTAGCGGCAAAAACATTCAGTACTTC
v_gene: TRBV7-8; abundance: NA; d_gene: NA; len: 17; j_gene: TRBJ2-5; CDR3aa: CASSGRLAIGVVKTQYF; CDR3nt: TGTGCCAGCAGCGGTAGGCTAGCGATAGGAGTCGTAAAGACCCAGTACTTC
v_gene: TRBV5-1; abundance: NA; d_gene: NA; len: 13; j_gene: TRBJ1-4; CDR3aa: CASSLDSREKLFF; CDR3nt: TGCGCCAGCAGCCTGGACAGTCGGGAAAAACTGTTTTTT
v_gene: TRBV20-1; abundance: NA; d_gene: TRBD2; len: 15; j_gene: TRBJ2-7; CDR3aa: CSANRGLAGGIEQYF; CDR3nt: TGCAGTGCTAACCGTGGGCTAGCGGGAGGGATCGAGCAGTACTTC
v_gene: TRBV5-1; abundance: NA; d_gene: NA; len: 14; j_gene: TRBJ1-1; CDR3aa: CASSLDTWNTEAFF; CDR3nt: TGCGCCAGCAGCTTGGACACTTGGAACACTGAAGCTTTCTTT
v_gene: TRBV12-3/TRBV12-4; abundance: NA; d_gene: NA; len: 14; j_gene: TRBJ2-1; CDR3aa: CETPDGGPRDEQFF; CDR3nt: TGTGAAACTCCGGATGGGGGGCCGAGAGATGAGCAGTTCTTC